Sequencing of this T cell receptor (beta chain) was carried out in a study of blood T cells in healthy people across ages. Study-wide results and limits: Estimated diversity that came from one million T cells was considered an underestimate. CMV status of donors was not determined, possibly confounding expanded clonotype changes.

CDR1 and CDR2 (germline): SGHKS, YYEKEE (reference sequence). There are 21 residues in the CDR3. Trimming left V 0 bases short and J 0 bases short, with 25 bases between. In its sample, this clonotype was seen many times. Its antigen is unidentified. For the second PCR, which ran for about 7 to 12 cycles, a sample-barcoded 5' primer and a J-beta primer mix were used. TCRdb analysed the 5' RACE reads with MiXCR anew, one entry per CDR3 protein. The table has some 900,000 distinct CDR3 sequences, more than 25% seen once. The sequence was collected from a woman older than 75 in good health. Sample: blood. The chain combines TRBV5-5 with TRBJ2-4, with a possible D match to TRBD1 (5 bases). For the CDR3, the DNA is TGTGCCAGCAGCTTGGACGGGTCAAGGGGAAGGTTGGGCGAAGCCAAAAACATTCAGTACTTC. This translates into CASSLDGSRGRLGEAKNIQYF.